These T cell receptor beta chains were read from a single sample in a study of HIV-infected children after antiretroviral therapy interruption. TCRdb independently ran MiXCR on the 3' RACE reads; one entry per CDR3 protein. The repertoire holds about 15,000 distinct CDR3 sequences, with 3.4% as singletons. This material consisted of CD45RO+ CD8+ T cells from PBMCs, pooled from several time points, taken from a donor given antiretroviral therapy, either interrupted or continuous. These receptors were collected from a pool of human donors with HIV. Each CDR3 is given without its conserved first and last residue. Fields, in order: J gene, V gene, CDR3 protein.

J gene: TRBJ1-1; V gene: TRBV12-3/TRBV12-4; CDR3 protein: ASSFSGSEAF
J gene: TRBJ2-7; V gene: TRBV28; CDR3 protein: ASSLGSRDEQY
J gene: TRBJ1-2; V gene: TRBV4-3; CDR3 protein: ASSQGRHSSGAVGGGYT
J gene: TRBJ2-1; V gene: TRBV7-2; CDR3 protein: ASRIGGSGIYNEQF
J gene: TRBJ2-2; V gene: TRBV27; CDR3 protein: ASSPASSGTGELF
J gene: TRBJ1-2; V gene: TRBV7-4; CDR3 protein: ASSRRDPNIYGYT
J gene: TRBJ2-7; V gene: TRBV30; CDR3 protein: AWSVQEGSYEQY
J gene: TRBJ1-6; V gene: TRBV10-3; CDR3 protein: ATQTGGDGSPLH
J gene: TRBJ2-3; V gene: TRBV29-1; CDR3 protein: SVDRQGVWY
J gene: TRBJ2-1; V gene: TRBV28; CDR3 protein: ASSNKPQVEGYNEQF
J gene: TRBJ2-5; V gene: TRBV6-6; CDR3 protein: ASRPAGGTQETQY
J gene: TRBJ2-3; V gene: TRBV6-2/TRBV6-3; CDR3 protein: ASGLADTDTQY
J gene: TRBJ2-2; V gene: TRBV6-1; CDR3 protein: ASSSGVDTGELF
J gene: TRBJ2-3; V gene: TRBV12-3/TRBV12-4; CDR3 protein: ASSLRDGDTQY
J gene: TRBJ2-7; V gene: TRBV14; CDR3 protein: ASSHSGGTYEQY
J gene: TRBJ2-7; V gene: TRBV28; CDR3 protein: ASSFVMHVNEQY
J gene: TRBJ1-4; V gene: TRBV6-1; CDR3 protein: ASSESQGANEKLF
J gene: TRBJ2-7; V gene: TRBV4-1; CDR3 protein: ASSQTVVSEQY
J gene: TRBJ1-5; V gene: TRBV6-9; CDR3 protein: ASSYTPGQPNQPQH
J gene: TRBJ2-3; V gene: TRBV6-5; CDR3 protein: ASSYEPPYDRRDTQY
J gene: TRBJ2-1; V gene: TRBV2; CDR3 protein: ASSEARENEQF
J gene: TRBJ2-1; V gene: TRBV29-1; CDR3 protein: SSGTGVNEQF
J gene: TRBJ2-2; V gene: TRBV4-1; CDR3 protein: ASSTTENTGELF
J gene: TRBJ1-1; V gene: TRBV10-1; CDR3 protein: ASNDRGNTEAF
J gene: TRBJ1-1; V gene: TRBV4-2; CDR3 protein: ASSRRGDTEAF
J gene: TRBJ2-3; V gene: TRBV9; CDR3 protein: ASSVEHTDTQY
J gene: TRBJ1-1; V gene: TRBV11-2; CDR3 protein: ASSLHQRIEAF
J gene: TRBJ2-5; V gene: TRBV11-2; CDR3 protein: ASSASPGVETQY
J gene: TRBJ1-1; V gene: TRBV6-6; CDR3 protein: ASIANTEAL
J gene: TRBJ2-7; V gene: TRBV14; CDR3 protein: ASSYFLQGPGYEQY
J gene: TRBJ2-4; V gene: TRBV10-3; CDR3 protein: AISPQGGKNIQY
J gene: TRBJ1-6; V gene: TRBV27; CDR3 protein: ATLPIDSSYNSPLH
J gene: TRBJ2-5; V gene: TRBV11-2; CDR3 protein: ASSVGQGSETQY
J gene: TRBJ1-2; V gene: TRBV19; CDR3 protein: ASSIALRGGYT
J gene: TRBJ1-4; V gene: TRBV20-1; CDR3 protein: SAPDLFQGAETNEKLF
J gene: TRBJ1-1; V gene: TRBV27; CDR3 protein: ASSPGTGLNTEAF
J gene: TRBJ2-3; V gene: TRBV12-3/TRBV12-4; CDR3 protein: ASSLYGRRGTGSTDTQY
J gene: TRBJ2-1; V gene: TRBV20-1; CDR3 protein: SARDGTGDYNEQF
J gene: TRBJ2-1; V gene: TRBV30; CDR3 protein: AWTGLAGGGNEQF
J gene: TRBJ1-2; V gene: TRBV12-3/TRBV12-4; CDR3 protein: ASRPGTGGAVGS
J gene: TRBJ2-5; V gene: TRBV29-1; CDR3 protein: SVDGAGIEEETQY
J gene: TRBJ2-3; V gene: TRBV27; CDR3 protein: ASSLGLYRDTQY
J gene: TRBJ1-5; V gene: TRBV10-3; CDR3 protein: AISEGGQGPGGQPQH
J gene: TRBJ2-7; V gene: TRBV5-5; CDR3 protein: ASSSGSSYEQY
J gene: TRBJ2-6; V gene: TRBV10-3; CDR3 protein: ATGTGVSGANVLT
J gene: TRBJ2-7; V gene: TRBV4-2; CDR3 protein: ASSPRIQGYEQY
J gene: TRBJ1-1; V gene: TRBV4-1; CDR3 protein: ASSRIGNMNTEAF
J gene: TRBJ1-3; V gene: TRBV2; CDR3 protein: ASSESGLSGNTIY